This TCR beta chain was sequenced in a study of blood T cell repertoires in COVID-19. Study overall: The study drew acute and convalescent COVID-19 samples from the United States, Italy and Spain. Sources were T cells, B-cell-depleted T cells, or PBMCs; the material itself was cDNA or gDNA.

Authors' analysis steps: It was from reference gene primer amplification that nucleated cell counts were estimated. Libraries were prepared by immunoSEQ multiplex PCR; TCRdb keeps only in-frame clonotypes and omits some of them. The V and J calls and clone size are taken from that table; D and trimming were inferred from the DNA. The sample has around 280,000 clones, just under 85% seen once. This receptor was identified in a woman aged 45-65 years with active or convalescent COVID-19. Sequenced material: peripheral blood.

For the CDR3, the DNA is TGTGCCAGCAGCCAGACTAGCGGGAGCCACAATGAGCAGTTCTTC. Its translation: CASSQTSGSHNEQFF. V and J are TRBV6-4 and TRBJ2-1; the match to TRBD2 covers 12 bases. This CDR3 contains 15 residues. Trimming took 6 bases from V and 5 from J; bases not matched to a gene: 5. Per the germline V gene, CDR1 is MRHNA and CDR2 is SNTAGT.